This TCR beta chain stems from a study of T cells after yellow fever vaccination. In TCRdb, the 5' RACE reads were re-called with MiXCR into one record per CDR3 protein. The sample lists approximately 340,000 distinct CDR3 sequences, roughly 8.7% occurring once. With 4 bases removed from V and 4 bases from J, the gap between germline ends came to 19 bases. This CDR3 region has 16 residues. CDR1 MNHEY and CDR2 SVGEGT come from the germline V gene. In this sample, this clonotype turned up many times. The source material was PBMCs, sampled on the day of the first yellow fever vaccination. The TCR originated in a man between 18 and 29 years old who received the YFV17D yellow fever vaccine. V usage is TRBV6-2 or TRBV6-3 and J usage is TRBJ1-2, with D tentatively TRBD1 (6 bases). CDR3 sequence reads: CASSSVLKDRLYGYTF. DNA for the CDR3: TGTGCCAGCAGTTCCGTCCTGAAAGACAGGCTCTATGGCTACACCTTC.